This is a list of T cell receptor beta chains from one sample in a study of blood T cell repertoires in COVID-19. Data came from immunoSEQ multiplex PCR; TCRdb stores just in-frame clones and leaves some out. The sample shows 50,000 to 65,000 clones, approximately 90% of them seen only once. What was sequenced was peripheral blood. The receptors originated from a man aged 50 to 60 with acute or convalescent COVID-19. Both conserved end residues are part of each CDR3. The order of the fields is D gene, V gene, J gene, clone size, CDR3 protein, CDR3 DNA. A D gene is named only where the DNA matches it firmly. Size values are once, few and many counts, or a class for expanded clones, and some rows have none.

D: TRBD1; V: TRBV5-1; J: TRBJ1-2; size: NA; CDR3: CASSLDGTAYGYTF; DNA: TGCGCCAGCAGCTTGGACGGGACAGCCTATGGCTACACCTTC
D: TRBD2; V: TRBV18; J: TRBJ2-3; size: once; CDR3: CASSPGAGGPPDTQYF; DNA: TGTGCCAGCTCACCAGGGGCGGGGGGGCCCCCAGATACGCAGTATTTT
D: NA; V: TRBV27; J: TRBJ2-7; size: NA; CDR3: CAPRGGIYEQYF; DNA: TGTGCCCCTCGAGGGGGTATTTACGAGCAGTACTTC
D: NA; V: TRBV14; J: TRBJ1-2; size: NA; CDR3: CASSHSSGENYGYTF; DNA: TGTGCCAGCAGCCACAGCTCCGGGGAGAACTATGGCTACACCTTC
D: NA; V: TRBV5-1; J: TRBJ1-1; size: NA; CDR3: CASSLEQAGNTEAFF; DNA: TGCGCCAGCAGCTTGGAACAAGCGGGTAACACTGAAGCTTTCTTT
D: TRBD1; V: TRBV2; J: TRBJ1-3; size: once; CDR3: CASMGGRGSGNTIYF; DNA: TGTGCCAGCATGGGGGGCAGGGGGTCCGGAAACACCATATATTTT
D: NA; V: TRBV7-6; J: TRBJ2-3; size: NA; CDR3: CASSPTQAGTDTQYF; DNA: TGTGCCAGCAGCCCGACCCAGGCCGGTACAGATACGCAGTATTTT
D: TRBD1; V: TRBV2; J: TRBJ2-7; size: NA; CDR3: CASSEWGQGESYEQYF; DNA: TGTGCCAGCAGTGAGTGGGGACAGGGTGAGTCCTACGAGCAGTACTTC
D: NA; V: TRBV24-1; J: TRBJ2-5; size: NA; CDR3: CATSDMKGQQETQYF; DNA: TGTGCCACCAGTGACATGAAAGGACAGCAAGAGACCCAGTACTTC
D: TRBD1; V: TRBV28; J: TRBJ1-2; size: NA; CDR3: CASRVEGQGDYGYTF; DNA: TGTGCCAGCCGGGTCGAGGGACAGGGGGACTATGGCTACACCTTC
D: TRBD2; V: TRBV5-1; J: TRBJ2-7; size: once; CDR3: CASRSTSGKIYEQYF; DNA: TGCGCCAGCAGGTCCACTAGCGGGAAGATCTACGAGCAGTACTTC
D: NA; V: TRBV19; J: TRBJ1-6; size: NA; CDR3: CATRLRPGRENSPLHF; DNA: TGTGCCACCCGTCTGCGGCCGGGCCGGGAAAATTCACCCCTCCACTTT
D: TRBD2; V: TRBV5-1; J: TRBJ2-1; size: NA; CDR3: CASSQTSGGAAYNEQFF; DNA: TGCGCCAGCAGCCAGACTAGCGGGGGGGCCGCCTACAATGAGCAGTTCTTC
D: NA; V: TRBV12-2; J: TRBJ2-7; size: NA; CDR3: CASRLPGQGTNYEQYF; DNA: TGTGCAAGTCGCCTCCCCGGGCAGGGAACAAACTACGAGCAGTACTTC
D: TRBD2; V: TRBV6-5; J: TRBJ2-5; size: once; CDR3: CASSYSQTSGGSLYF; DNA: TGTGCCAGCAGTTACTCCCAGACTAGCGGGGGTAGTCTGTACTTC
D: NA; V: TRBV6-6; J: TRBJ1-2; size: NA; CDR3: CASSPRGQNWYGYTF; DNA: TGTGCCAGCAGTCCCCGAGGGCAGAATTGGTATGGCTACACCTTC
D: NA; V: TRBV11-3; J: TRBJ2-2; size: NA; CDR3: CASSLAGGRGTGELFF; DNA: TGTGCCAGCAGCTTAGCGGGGGGCCGGGGCACCGGGGAGCTGTTTTTT
D: TRBD1; V: TRBV7-2; J: TRBJ2-1; size: NA; CDR3: CASSSDRGLYNEQFF; DNA: TGTGCCAGCAGCTCCGACAGGGGCTTATACAATGAGCAGTTCTTC
D: TRBD1; V: TRBV5-1; J: TRBJ2-6; size: NA; CDR3: CASPDRENVLTF; DNA: TGCGCCAGCCCGGACAGGGAAAACGTCCTGACTTTC
D: TRBD2; V: TRBV24-1; J: TRBJ2-3; size: once; CDR3: CATSDPGTSGGTDTQYF; DNA: TGTGCCACCAGTGATCCAGGGACTAGCGGGGGAACAGATACGCAGTATTTT
D: TRBD2; V: TRBV7-8; J: TRBJ2-3; size: NA; CDR3: CASSFGLAGRDSTDTQYF; DNA: TGTGCCAGCAGCTTCGGACTAGCGGGGAGGGACAGCACAGATACGCAGTATTTT
D: TRBD1; V: TRBV24-1; J: TRBJ1-2; size: NA; CDR3: CATSDPGTEDYGYTF; DNA: TGTGCCACCAGTGATCCGGGGACAGAAGACTATGGCTACACCTTC
D: TRBD1; V: TRBV29-1; J: TRBJ2-7; size: NA; CDR3: CSVASGTGSGEQYF; DNA: TGCAGCGTTGCGTCCGGGACAGGGTCAGGCGAGCAGTACTTC
D: TRBD1; V: TRBV19; J: TRBJ1-2; size: NA; CDR3: CASSVTGGGYTF; DNA: TGTGCCAGTAGCGTGACAGGGGGTGGCTACACCTTC
D: NA; V: TRBV29-1; J: TRBJ2-7; size: NA; CDR3: CSVGQNSYEQYF; DNA: TGCAGCGTTGGTCAGAACTCCTACGAGCAGTACTTC
D: NA; V: TRBV24-1; J: TRBJ1-5; size: NA; CDR3: CATSDRYNQPQHF; DNA: TGTGCCACCAGTGACAGGTACAATCAGCCCCAGCATTTT
D: NA; V: TRBV5-4; J: TRBJ2-4; size: once; CDR3: CASSLMWGPDIQYF; DNA: TGTGCCAGCAGCTTGATGTGGGGCCCCGACATTCAGTACTTC
D: TRBD1; V: TRBV5-1; J: TRBJ2-7; size: NA; CDR3: CASSPDRVPYEQYF; DNA: TGCGCCAGCAGCCCGGACAGGGTACCCTACGAGCAGTACTTC
D: NA; V: TRBV24-1; J: TRBJ1-1; size: NA; CDR3: CATSPRGGTEAFF; DNA: TGTGCCACCAGTCCTAGGGGGGGCACTGAAGCTTTCTTT
D: NA; V: TRBV12-5; J: TRBJ2-1; size: NA; CDR3: CASGLGRDEQFF; DNA: TGTGCTAGTGGTTTGGGACGGGATGAGCAGTTCTTC
D: NA; V: TRBV18; J: TRBJ1-1; size: once; CDR3: CASSPTEGTEAFF; DNA: TGTGCCAGCTCCCCCACCGAGGGAACTGAAGCTTTCTTT
D: NA; V: TRBV2; J: TRBJ1-1; size: NA; CDR3: CASSERPRHTEAFF; DNA: TGTGCCAGCAGTGAACGTCCGCGTCACACTGAAGCTTTCTTT
D: NA; V: TRBV5-1; J: TRBJ1-3; size: NA; CDR3: CASSLAPGFPGNTIYF; DNA: TGCGCCAGCAGCCTGGCCCCAGGGTTTCCTGGAAACACCATATATTTT
D: NA; V: TRBV2; J: TRBJ2-2; size: NA; CDR3: CASSVLSFTGELFF; DNA: TGTGCCAGCAGTGTTTTGTCTTTCACCGGGGAGCTGTTTTTT
D: NA; V: TRBV29-1; J: TRBJ2-2; size: NA; CDR3: CSVERGTGELFF; DNA: TGCAGCGTTGAACGGGGAACCGGGGAGCTGTTTTTT
D: NA; V: TRBV21-1; J: TRBJ1-5; size: NA; CDR3: CASSKRSTGKQPQHF; DNA: TGTGCCAGCAGCAAAAGGTCGACAGGGAAGCAGCCCCAGCATTTT
D: NA; V: TRBV7-2; J: TRBJ2-2; size: NA; CDR3: CASSPSWNTGELFF; DNA: TGTGCCAGCAGCCCGAGTTGGAACACCGGGGAGCTGTTTTTT
D: TRBD1; V: TRBV13; J: TRBJ1-5; size: NA; CDR3: CASSFGQGSNQPQHF; DNA: TGTGCCAGCAGCTTCGGACAGGGGAGCAATCAGCCCCAGCATTTT
D: NA; V: TRBV28; J: TRBJ1-1; size: NA; CDR3: CASRTDPNTEAFF; DNA: TGTGCCAGCAGGACAGATCCGAACACTGAAGCTTTCTTT
D: NA; V: TRBV5-1; J: TRBJ2-7; size: NA; CDR3: CASSLEVADRAKQYF; DNA: TGCGCCAGCAGCTTGGAAGTGGCGGACAGAGCAAAACAGTACTTC
D: NA; V: TRBV4-2; J: TRBJ1-1; size: NA; CDR3: CASSQEGGGMNTEAFF; DNA: TGTGCCAGCAGCCAAGAGGGCGGGGGGATGAACACTGAAGCTTTCTTT
D: NA; V: TRBV10-1; J: TRBJ1-2; size: few; CDR3: CASSERAGDGYTF; DNA: TGCGCCAGCAGTGAGCGGGCAGGGGATGGCTACACCTTC
D: TRBD1; V: TRBV3-1/TRBV3-2; J: TRBJ1-2; size: NA; CDR3: CASSRSTTGNYGYTF; DNA: TGTGCCAGCAGCCGCTCTACGACAGGGAACTATGGCTACACCTTC
D: NA; V: TRBV5-1; J: TRBJ1-1; size: NA; CDR3: CASSLEQVQNSEAFF; DNA: TGCGCCAGCAGCTTGGAACAGGTTCAAAATTCTGAAGCTTTCTTT
D: NA; V: TRBV5-1; J: TRBJ1-1; size: NA; CDR3: CASSSKTPGGTTEAFF; DNA: TGCGCCAGCAGCTCAAAAACCCCCGGGGGTACAACTGAAGCTTTCTTT